This T cell receptor (beta chain) was observed in a study of glioma-infiltrating T cells. Whole-study context: Dexamethasone exposure before glioma surgery was limited to six or fewer days.

This clonotype has ten or more counts. The antigen is unknown. Using RNA template, CDR3s of TCR alpha and beta were amplified with iRepertoire arm-PCR. Input was about 85-400 ng of tissue mRNA or PBMC total RNA. TCRdb fed the multiplex PCR reads into MiXCR, producing one record per CDR3 protein. The repertoire holds fewer than 500,000 distinct CDR3 sequences, approximately 42% seen once, with approximately 12% in the top ten. Study observations and caveats: Gliomas, especially low-grade, showed above-expected tissue-blood divergence; non-neoplastic patients showed below. CDR3 overlap between tissue and blood was very small.

J gave up 2 bases and V 2 bases, and 2 bases lay outside the gene matches. Germline CDR1 reads LNHNV; CDR2 reads YYDKDF (reference sequence). The CDR3 totals 16 residues. This clonotype originated in a human donor with low-grade glioma or glioblastoma, undergoing nonglioma brain surgery, or in good health (not recorded which). The material sequenced was glioma tissue, nonneoplastic brain tissue, or PBMCs (not recorded which). The chain carries TRBV15 and TRBJ2-3; 12 positions match TRBD2. DNA of the CDR3: TGTGCCACCAGCAGAACTAGCGGGAGGTCCACAGATACGCAGTATTTT. This translates into CATSRTSGRSTDTQYF.